This T cell receptor beta chain was documented in a study of blood T cell repertoires in COVID-19. Overall study context: Sources were T cells, B-cell-depleted T cells, or PBMCs; the material itself was cDNA or gDNA.

This CDR3 is built from 19 residues. V dropped 0 bases and J dropped 0 bases, with 18 bases sitting between them. Germline CDR1 reads LGHDT; CDR2 reads YNNKEL (reference sequence). How the authors handled the data: How many nucleated cells were present was estimated from reference gene primer amplification. TCRdb's copy holds only in-frame clones and misses some; the assay was immunoSEQ multiplex PCR. Clonal size and the V and J genes are those of that table, whereas D and trimming came from the DNA. The data show around 140,000 clones, with about 86% seen just once and approximately 3.9% held by the top ten.

The gene calls are TRBV3-1 (or the pseudogene TRBV3-2) and TRBJ1-5; D is perhaps TRBD1 (5 bases). Sequencing used peripheral blood. The receptor was isolated from a woman in her sixties or seventies with acute or convalescent COVID-19. The CDR3 DNA follows: TGTGCCAGCAGCCAAGAGGACACTCCCGTGGGGATTAGCAATCAGCCCCAGCATTTT. The encoded protein is CASSQEDTPVGISNQPQHF.